The next 14 T cell receptor beta chains were all read from a single sample in a study of CD8+ T cells in alopecia areata (dated by TCRdb to the late 2010s). The treatment or condition label here, explained by the study, means: oral pan-JAK inhibitor, 5-10 mg twice daily. Library preparation employed the immunoSEQ multiplex PCR assay. To provide template for TCR sequencing, every sample had RNA extracted and reverse transcribed into cDNA. TCRdb carries this immuneACCESS record with in-frame sequences only. Its versions omit some clonotypes, under half of them owing to an unresolved V gene in the studies checked, with the rest unexplained. This sample lists about 200,000 clones; 30% to 40% were detected once. In total, the top ten clones hold about 0.48% of the sample. Sequencing was performed on CD4+ T cells sorted from blood, taken between weeks 30 and 35, from a patient treated with tofacitinib. The source is a human donor with alopecia areata.

J is TRBJ2-1 and V is TRBV5-6, with 7 bases that match TRBD2. The CDR3 spans 12 residues. After removal of 4 bases from V and 7 bases from J, the junction contained 2 bases not matched to a gene. The germline V gene has CDR1 SGHDT and CDR2 YYEEEE. DNA of the CDR3: TGTGCCAGCAGCGGGGGAGGGAATGAGCAGTTCTTC. It yields the protein CASSGGGNEQFF.

This chain joins TRBV18 and TRBJ2-7, with 11 bases matching TRBD1. V was pared by 2 bases and J by 0 bases, with 0 bases of the junction left unmatched. The CDR3 totals 15 residues. Germline V lookup: CDR1 KGHSH, CDR2 LQKENI. The CDR3 DNA reads as TGTGCCAGCTCACCAGGGACAGGGGGCTCCTACGAGCAGTACTTC. Protein sequence: CASSPGTGGSYEQYF.

The chain links TRBV11-2 to TRBJ2-7, with 9 bases that match TRBD2. This CDR3 is 15 amino acids long. Germline V gene data show CDR1 as SGHAT and CDR2 as FQNNGV. Germline trimming cut 1 base from V and 0 bases from J; bases unmatched to any gene: 1. The CDR3 is CASSLASGVSYEQYF. CDR3 coding DNA: TGTGCCAGCAGCTTAGCTAGCGGGGTCTCCTACGAGCAGTACTTC.

A single count supports this clone. This sequence joins TRBV18 and TRBJ1-2; D perhaps matches TRBD1 (5 bases). The CDR3 spans 15 residues. Deletions cut 3 bases from V and 2 bases from J, with 13 bases between. The germline V gene encodes CDR1 KGHSH and CDR2 LQKENI. The DNA of the CDR3 is TGTGCCAGCTCACCGGACCCCAGGGTGAACTATGGCTACACCTTC. Translated, it gives CASSPDPRVNYGYTF.

The J gene is TRBJ1-1, the V gene TRBV29-1; no clear D gene. The CDR3 runs 11 residues. V was cut by 4 bases and J by 8 bases, with 11 bases left in between. The germline CDR1 and CDR2 sequences are SQVTM and ANQGSEA. CDR3 sequence reads: CSVAGWPEAFF. The CDR3 DNA reads TGCAGCGTTGCGGGCTGGCCCGAAGCTTTCTTT.

The CDR3 nucleotides are TGTGCCTTAACACTTAGCGGGAGCTTTAGCTACGAGCAGTACTTC. Encoded protein: CALTLSGSFSYEQYF. The rearrangement links TRBV30 to TRBJ2-7, with 9 nucleotides matching TRBD2. The CDR3 has 15 residues. Germline-derived CDR1 and CDR2 are GTSNPN and SVGIG (reference sequence). The V gene end was trimmed by 7 bases and the J gene end by 3 bases; junction bases not matched to a gene: 13. The full variable domain, in which reference TRBV30 and TRBJ2-7 provide the parts outside the CDR3, is SQTIHQWPATLVQPVGSPLSLECTVEGTSNPNLYWYRQAAGRGLQLLFYSVGIGQISSEVPQNLSASRPQDRQFILSSKKLLLSDSGFYLCALTLSGSFSYEQYFGPGTRLTVT.

This clone was seen more than once but under ten times. The chain couples TRBV29-1 to TRBJ2-1; 13 nucleotides line up with TRBD2. This CDR3 is built from 16 residues. Germline-derived CDR1 and CDR2 are SQVTM and ANQGSEA. V was clipped by 6 bases and J by 6 bases; unmatched bases: 11. The CDR3 nucleotides are TGCAGCGTCAGAAGGACTAGCGGGGGAAAGGGCAATGAGCAGTTCTTC. Protein: CSVRRTSGGKGNEQFF.

This chain connects TRBV2 to TRBJ1-2, with 7 bases fitting TRBD1. V dropped 6 bases and J dropped 6; count of bases not matched to a gene: 10. From germline, CDR1 is SNHLY and CDR2 FYNNEI. This CDR3 has 14 amino acids. The CDR3 DNA reads as TGTGCCAGCAGCCGACAGGGTGGGAAGGATGGCTACACCTTC. Its translation is CASSRQGGKDGYTF.

This clone was recorded a few times. The chain uses TRBV29-1 and TRBJ2-1, with 12 bases matching TRBD1. The length of the CDR3 is 14 residues. Trimming took 7 bases from V and 8 from J; bases not matched to a gene: 9. CDR1 is SQVTM, CDR2 ANQGSEA, per germline. The CDR3 region has the DNA TGCAGCGGCGTCCGGGACAGGGGGCTTGATGAGCAGTTCTTC. It yields the protein CSGVRDRGLDEQFF.

V gene TRBV5-1 combines with J gene TRBJ2-3, with D hard to call. From germline, CDR1 is SGHRS and CDR2 YFSETQ. V lost 3 bases, J lost 4 bases, and 6 bases lay in between. The CDR3 length is 12 residues. CDR3 bases: TGCGCCAGCAGCTCTAATTCAGATACGCAGTATTTT. Protein product: CASSSNSDTQYF.

CDR3 bases: TGTGCCAGCAGCCAACGGGACAGAGAGACCCAGTACTTC. Translated: CASSQRDRETQYF. This rearrangement joins TRBV4-2 to TRBJ2-5, with TRBD1 matching over 7 bases. V was pared by 2 bases and J by 4 bases, with 1 base of the junction left unmatched. The CDR3 totals 13 residues. Germline assignment: CDR1 LGHNA and CDR2 YNFKEQ.

This clone was seen repeatedly, ten times or more. The chain joins TRBV27 to TRBJ2-7; D is undetermined. The V and J ends lost 4 bases and 6 bases respectively, with 13 bases between them. This CDR3 spans 13 amino acids. Germline assignment: CDR1 MNHEY and CDR2 SMNVEV (reference sequence). CDR3 sequence reads: CASSSYRVSEQYF. The CDR3 coding sequence is TGTGCCAGCAGTTCCTACAGAGTGAGCGAGCAGTACTTC.

This chain links TRBV30 with TRBJ1-1; D remains ambiguous. V lost 4 bases and J 2 bases, leaving 14 bases between the germline ends. Germline-derived CDR1 and CDR2 are GTSNPN and SVGIG (reference sequence). The CDR3 spans 14 residues. This CDR3 reads CAWKLAGFNTEAFF. DNA for the CDR3: TGTGCCTGGAAATTAGCAGGATTCAACACTGAAGCTTTCTTT.

This chain connects TRBV30 to TRBJ2-7; 8 bases map to TRBD1. Per the germline V gene, CDR1 is GTSNPN and CDR2 is SVGIG (reference sequence). CDR3 length equals 15 residues. J gave up 0 bases and V 3 bases, and 7 bases lay outside the gene matches. The CDR3 sequence: CAWRGQGLSSYEQYF. The CDR3 DNA reads as TGTGCCTGGAGAGGACAGGGCCTAAGCTCCTACGAGCAGTACTTC. Supplemented by reference TRBV30 and TRBJ2-7, the full variable domain reads SQTIHQWPATLVQPVGSPLSLECTVEGTSNPNLYWYRQAAGRGLQLLFYSVGIGQISSEVPQNLSASRPQDRQFILSSKKLLLSDSGFYLCAWRGQGLSSYEQYFGPGTRLTVT.